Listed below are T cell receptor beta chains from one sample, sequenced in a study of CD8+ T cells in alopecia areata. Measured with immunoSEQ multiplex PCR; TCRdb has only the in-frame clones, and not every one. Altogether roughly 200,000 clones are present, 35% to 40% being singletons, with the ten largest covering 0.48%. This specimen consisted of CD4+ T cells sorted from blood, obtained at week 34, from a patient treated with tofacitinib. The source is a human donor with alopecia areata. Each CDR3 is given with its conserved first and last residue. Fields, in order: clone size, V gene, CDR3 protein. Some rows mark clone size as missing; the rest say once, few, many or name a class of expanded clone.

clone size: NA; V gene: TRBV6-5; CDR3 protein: CASSRQYEQYF
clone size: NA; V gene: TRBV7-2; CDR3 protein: CASSLGPTNRYEQYF
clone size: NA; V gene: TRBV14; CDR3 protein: CASRERGSFPGNEQFF
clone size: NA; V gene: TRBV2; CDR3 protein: CATKKGQVDYEQYF
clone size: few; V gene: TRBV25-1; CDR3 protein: CASSELWGQSMDGYTF
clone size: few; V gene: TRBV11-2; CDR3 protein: CASSLAGLSYNEQFF
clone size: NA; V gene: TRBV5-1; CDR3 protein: CASSRETGTEAFF
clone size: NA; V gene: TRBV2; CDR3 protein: CASTHQGPYEQYF
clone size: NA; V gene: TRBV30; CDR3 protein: CAWSRLLTQANEQFF
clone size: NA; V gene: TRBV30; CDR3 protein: CAWSVGGTAYSGANVLTF
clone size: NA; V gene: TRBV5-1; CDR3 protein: CASSLTPDPTGELFF
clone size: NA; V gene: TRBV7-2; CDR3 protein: CASSLGFPRWGQENEKLFF
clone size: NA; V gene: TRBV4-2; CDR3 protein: CASSQGGLGTQYF
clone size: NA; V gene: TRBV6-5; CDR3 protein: CASSYRGQGLYEQYF
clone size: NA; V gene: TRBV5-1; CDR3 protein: CASSWGSSESSYEQYF
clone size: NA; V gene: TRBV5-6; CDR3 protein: CASSWRDAGTEAFF
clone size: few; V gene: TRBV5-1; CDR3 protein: CASSLSPGGQPQHF
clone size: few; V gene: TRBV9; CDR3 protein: CASSVGGTDYGYTF
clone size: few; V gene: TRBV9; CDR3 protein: CASSVGAGLVDTQYF
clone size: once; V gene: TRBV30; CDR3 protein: CAWSVWGGFESATNEKLFF
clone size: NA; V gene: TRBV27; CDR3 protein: CASSLDRVNYGYTF
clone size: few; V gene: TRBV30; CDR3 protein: CAWSFWGGQEDETQYF
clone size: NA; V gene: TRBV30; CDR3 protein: CAQSRTGDYEQYF
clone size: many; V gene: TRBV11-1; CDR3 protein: CASSYSEREFYEQYF